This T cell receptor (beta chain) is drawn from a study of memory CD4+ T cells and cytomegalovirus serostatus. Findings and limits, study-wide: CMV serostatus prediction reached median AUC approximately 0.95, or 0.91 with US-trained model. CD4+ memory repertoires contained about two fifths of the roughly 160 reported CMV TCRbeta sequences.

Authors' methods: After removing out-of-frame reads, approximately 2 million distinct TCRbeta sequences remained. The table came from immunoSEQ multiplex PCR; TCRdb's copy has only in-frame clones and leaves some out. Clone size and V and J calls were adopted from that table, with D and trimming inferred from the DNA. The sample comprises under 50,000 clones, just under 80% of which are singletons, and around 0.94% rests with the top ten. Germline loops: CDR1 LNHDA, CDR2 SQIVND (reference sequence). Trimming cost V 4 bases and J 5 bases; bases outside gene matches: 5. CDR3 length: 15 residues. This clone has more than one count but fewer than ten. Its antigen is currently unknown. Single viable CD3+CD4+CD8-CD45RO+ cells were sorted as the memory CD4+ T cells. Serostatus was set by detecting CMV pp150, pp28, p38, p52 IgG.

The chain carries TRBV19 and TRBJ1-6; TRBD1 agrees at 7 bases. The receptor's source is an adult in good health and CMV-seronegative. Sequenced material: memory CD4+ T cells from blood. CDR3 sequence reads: CASSNGQADNSPLHF. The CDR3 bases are TGTGCCAGTAGTAATGGACAGGCGGATAATTCACCCCTCCACTTT.